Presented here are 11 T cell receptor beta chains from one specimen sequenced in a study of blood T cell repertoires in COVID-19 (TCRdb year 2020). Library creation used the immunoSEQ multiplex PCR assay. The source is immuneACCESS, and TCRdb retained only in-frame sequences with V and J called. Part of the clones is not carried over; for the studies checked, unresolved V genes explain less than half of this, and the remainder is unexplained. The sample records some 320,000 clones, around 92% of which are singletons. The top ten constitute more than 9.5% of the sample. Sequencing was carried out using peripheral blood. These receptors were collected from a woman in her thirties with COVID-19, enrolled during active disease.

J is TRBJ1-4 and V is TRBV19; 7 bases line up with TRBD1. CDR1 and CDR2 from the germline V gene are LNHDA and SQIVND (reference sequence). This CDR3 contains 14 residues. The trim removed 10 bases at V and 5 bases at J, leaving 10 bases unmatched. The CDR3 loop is CATPGTVLNEKLFF. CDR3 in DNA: TGTGCCACCCCAGGGACAGTTCTAAATGAAAAACTGTTTTTT. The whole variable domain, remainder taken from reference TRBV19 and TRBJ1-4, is DGGITQSPKYLFRKEGQNVTLSCEQNLNHDAMYWYRQDPGQGLRLIYYSQIVNDFQKGDIAEGYSVSREKKESFPLTVTSAQKNPTAFYLCATPGTVLNEKLFFGSGTQLSVL.

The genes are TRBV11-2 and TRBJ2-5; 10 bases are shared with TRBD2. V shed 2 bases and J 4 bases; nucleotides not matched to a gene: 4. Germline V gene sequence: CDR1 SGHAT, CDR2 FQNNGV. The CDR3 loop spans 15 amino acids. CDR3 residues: CASSLSGGGGETQYF. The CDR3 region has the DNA TGTGCCAGCAGCTTAAGCGGGGGGGGAGGAGAGACCCAGTACTTC.

This CDR3 reads CASSLVGSPLHF. Written as DNA, the CDR3 is TGTGCCAGTAGTCTCGTCGGTTCACCCCTCCACTTT. This chain uses TRBV19 with TRBJ1-6; unclear D gene. V was clipped by 5 bases and J by 9 bases, with 8 bases between them. This CDR3 spans 12 amino acids. Per the germline V gene, CDR1 is LNHDA and CDR2 is SQIVND (reference sequence). Filled out from reference TRBV19 and TRBJ1-6, the complete variable domain reads DGGITQSPKYLFRKEGQNVTLSCEQNLNHDAMYWYRQDPGQGLRLIYYSQIVNDFQKGDIAEGYSVSREKKESFPLTVTSAQKNPTAFYLCASSLVGSPLHFGNGTRLTVT.

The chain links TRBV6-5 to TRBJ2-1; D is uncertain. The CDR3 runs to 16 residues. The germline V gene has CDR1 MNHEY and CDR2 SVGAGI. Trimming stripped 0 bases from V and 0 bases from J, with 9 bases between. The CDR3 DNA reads TGTGCCAGCAGTTACTCTCGTCGCGGCTCCTACAATGAGCAGTTCTTC. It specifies CASSYSRRGSYNEQFF.

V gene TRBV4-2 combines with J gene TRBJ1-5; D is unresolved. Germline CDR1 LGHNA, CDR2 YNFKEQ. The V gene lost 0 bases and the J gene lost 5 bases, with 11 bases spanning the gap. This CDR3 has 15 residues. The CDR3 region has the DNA TGTGCCAGCAGCCAAGATACAGATTGGGATCAGCCCCAGCATTTT. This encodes CASSQDTDWDQPQHF.

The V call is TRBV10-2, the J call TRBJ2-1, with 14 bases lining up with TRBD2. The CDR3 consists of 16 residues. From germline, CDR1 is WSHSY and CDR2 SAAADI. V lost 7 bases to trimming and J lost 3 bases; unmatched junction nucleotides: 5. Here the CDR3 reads CASTRLAGGLYNEQFF. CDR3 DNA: TGCGCCAGCACCCGACTAGCGGGGGGGCTCTACAATGAGCAGTTCTTC.

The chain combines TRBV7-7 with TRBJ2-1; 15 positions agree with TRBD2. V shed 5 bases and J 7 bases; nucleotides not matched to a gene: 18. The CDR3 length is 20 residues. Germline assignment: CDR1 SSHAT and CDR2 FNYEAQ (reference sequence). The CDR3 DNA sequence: TGTGCCAGCAGCCCGGCGACCGAGGGACTAGCGGGGGGCTATAGGAATGAGCAGTTCTTC. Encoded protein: CASSPATEGLAGGYRNEQFF. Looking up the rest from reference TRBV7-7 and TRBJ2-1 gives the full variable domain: GAGVSQSPRYKVTKRGQDVTLRCDPISSHATLYWYQQALGQGPEFLTYFNYEAQPDKSGLPSDRFSAERPEGSISTLTIQRTEQRDSAMYRCASSPATEGLAGGYRNEQFFGPGTRLTVL.

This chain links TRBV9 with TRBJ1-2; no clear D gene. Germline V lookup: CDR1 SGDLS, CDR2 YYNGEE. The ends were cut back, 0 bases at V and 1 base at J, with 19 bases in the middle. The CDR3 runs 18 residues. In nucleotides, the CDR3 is TGTGCCAGCAGCGTAGGCCCGGTCCTTTCCCTGATTAACTATGGCTACACCTTC. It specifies CASSVGPVLSLINYGYTF. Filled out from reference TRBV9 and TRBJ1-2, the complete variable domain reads DSGVTQTPKHLITATGQRVTLRCSPRSGDLSVYWYQQSLDQGLQFLIQYYNGEERAKGNILERFSAQQFPDLHSELNLSSLELGDSALYFCASSVGPVLSLINYGYTFGSGTRLTVV.

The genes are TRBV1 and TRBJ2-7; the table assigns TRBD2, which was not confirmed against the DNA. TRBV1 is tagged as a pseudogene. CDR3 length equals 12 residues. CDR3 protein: CTSSQAFYEQYF. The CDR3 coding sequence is TGCACCAGCAGCCAAGCCTTCTACGAGCAGTACTTC.

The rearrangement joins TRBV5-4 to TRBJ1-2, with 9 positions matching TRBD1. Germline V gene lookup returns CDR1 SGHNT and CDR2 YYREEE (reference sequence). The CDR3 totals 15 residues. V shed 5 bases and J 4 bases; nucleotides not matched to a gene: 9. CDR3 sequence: CASSSKTGGIYGYTF. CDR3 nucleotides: TGTGCCAGCAGTTCTAAGACAGGGGGAATCTATGGCTACACCTTC.

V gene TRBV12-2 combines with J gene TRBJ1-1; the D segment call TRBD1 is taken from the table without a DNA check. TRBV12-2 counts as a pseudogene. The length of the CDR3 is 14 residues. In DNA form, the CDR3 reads TGTGCAAGTCGCTCCCTTCAGGAGAACACTGAAGCTTTCTTT. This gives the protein CASRSLQENTEAFF.